This T cell receptor (beta chain) is drawn from a study of shared clonotypes between healthy human individuals. Germline trimming cut 2 bases from V and 2 bases from J; bases unmatched to any gene: 3. The CDR3 has 15 residues. The germline CDR1 and CDR2 sequences are LNHNV and YYDKDF (reference sequence). Assay execution took place at the deep level. Here immunoSEQ multiplex PCR was the method, and the copy in TCRdb shows in-frame clones only, minus some. The sample shows about 1.1 million clones, around 78% of them seen only once. The sequence was obtained from a man between 18 and 35 years old in good health. Some clones in this sample may be carry-over from other donors' samples. Specimen: memory CD4+ T cells from PBMCs. Subset indicated: CD45RA-negative fraction. This chain links TRBV15 with TRBJ2-3; TRBD2 aligns across 8 bases. The CDR3 reads CATSRYSGTTDTQYF. The DNA for the CDR3 is TGTGCCACCAGCAGATATAGCGGGACCACAGATACGCAGTATTTT.